This is a list of T cell receptor beta chains from one sample in a study of blood T cell repertoires in COVID-19. Clones were read by immunoSEQ multiplex PCR, and TCRdb kept only the in-frame ones, dropping some. The sample lists roughly 140,000 clones; under 85% were seen once. Specimen: peripheral blood. Receptors originate from a woman older than 75 in a cohort sampled during active or convalescent COVID-19. The CDR3 runs from the conserved cysteine through the conserved F or W. The D gene is left open where the match is weak. A clone size is listed for some rows: how often the clone was seen (once, few, many), or a class if it is expanded.

TRBV6-5	-	TRBJ1-2	-	TGTGCCAGCAGACCCCACAATTACTATGGCTACACCTTC	CASRPHNYYGYTF
TRBV4-1	-	TRBJ2-3	-	TGCGCCAGCAGCCAAGCGGAAGGGGCCTACGCGCCCACGCAGTATTTT	CASSQAEGAYAPTQYF
TRBV5-6	TRBD1	TRBJ1-3	-	TGTGCCAGCAGCAAACAGGGGGGAAACACCATATATTTT	CASSKQGGNTIYF
TRBV5-1	-	TRBJ2-4	-	TGCGCCAGCAGCTCCGTAGGGGAAAACATTCAGTACTTC	CASSSVGENIQYF
TRBV7-8	-	TRBJ1-4	many	TGTGCCAGCAGCTTAGACAGTGAAAAACTGTTTTTT	CASSLDSEKLFF
TRBV15	TRBD2	TRBJ2-3	-	TGTGCTATCTCTAGCGGTATAGCAGATACGCAGTATTTT	CAISSGIADTQYF
TRBV11-2	TRBD2	TRBJ2-3	once	TGTGCCAGCAGACCTACTAGCGGGGGGGCCGGGACGCAGTATTTT	CASRPTSGGAGTQYF
TRBV4-1	-	TRBJ1-5	-	TGCGCCAGCAGCTACCGACTTTGGGGGCGGAATCAGCCCCAGCATTTT	CASSYRLWGRNQPQHF
TRBV6-6	-	TRBJ2-5	once	TGTGCCAGCAGTTACCACGCAGGGATCCAAGAGACCCAGTACTTC	CASSYHAGIQETQYF
TRBV15	-	TRBJ2-7	-	TGTGCCACCAGCAGAGATCTTAGCTCCTACGAGCAGTACTTC	CATSRDLSSYEQYF
TRBV18	TRBD1	TRBJ1-2	-	TGTGCCAGCTCACGGGGGACAGGAGACTATGGCTACACCTTC	CASSRGTGDYGYTF
TRBV7-2	TRBD1	TRBJ1-5	-	TGTGCCAGCAGCTTAGCCAGGGGGAAACCCCAGCATTTT	CASSLARGKPQHF
TRBV15	-	TRBJ2-3	-	TGTGCCACCAGCACCGGGACACCCGGGCTAGGGGATACGCAGTATTTT	CATSTGTPGLGDTQYF
TRBV20-1	-	TRBJ2-3	-	TGCAGTGCTAGGGACATAGGGGAGTATTTT	CSARDIGEYF
TRBV6-6	TRBD1	TRBJ1-1	-	TGTGCCAGCAAGCCTCGGGCGCCGACAGGGGACGCTTTCTTT	CASKPRAPTGDAFF
TRBV3-1/TRBV3-2	-	TRBJ1-2	-	TGTGCCAGCAGCCAAGGGCTGACAGTACTCGCTAACTATGGCTACACCTTC	CASSQGLTVLANYGYTF
TRBV7-9	-	TRBJ1-1	once	TGTGCCAGCAGCCATCCCGGGAACACTGAAGCTTTCTTT	CASSHPGNTEAFF
TRBV18	-	TRBJ1-6	-	TGTGCCAGCTCACCAGCTCAGGGTAGGCGGTCACCCCTCCACTTT	CASSPAQGRRSPLHF
TRBV28	-	TRBJ1-2	-	TGTGCCAGCAGACCCTGGGGGGGGCCTAGCTATGGCTACACCTTC	CASRPWGGPSYGYTF
TRBV7-9	TRBD1	TRBJ1-2	-	TGTGCCAGCAGCTTAGCGTCCAGGGGGCATGGCTACACCTTC	CASSLASRGHGYTF
TRBV5-1	-	TRBJ1-2	few	TGCGCCAGCAGCTTGCCAGGGATTGGCTACACCTTC	CASSLPGIGYTF
TRBV5-1	TRBD2	TRBJ2-2	-	TGCGCCAGCAGTCCCGGGATAGCGGGGGCGACCACCGGGGAGCTGTTTTTT	CASSPGIAGATTGELFF
TRBV19	-	TRBJ1-6	-	TGTGCCAGTAGTATCACAGACGGCTTTGCCTATAATTCACCCCTCCACTTT	CASSITDGFAYNSPLHF
TRBV5-1	-	TRBJ1-5	-	TGCGCCAGCAGCTTGGGGGCCAATCAGCCCCAGCATTTT	CASSLGANQPQHF
TRBV21-1	-	TRBJ2-7	once	TGTGCCAGCAGCAAAGACACCTCTTCCCTTTGCGAGCAGTACTTC	CASSKDTSSLCEQYF
TRBV12-1	-	TRBJ2-3	few	TGTGCCAGCAGCTTGAGGGACAGGGGGATCACGCAGTATTTT	CASSLRDRGITQYF
TRBV24-1	TRBD2	TRBJ2-1	-	TGTGCCACCAGTGATTATCTGAGCGGGGGAGATGAGCAGTTCTTC	CATSDYLSGGDEQFF
TRBV7-3	-	TRBJ2-5	-	TGTGCCAGCAGCGCGTCCCCCCAAGAGACCCAGTACTTC	CASSASPQETQYF
TRBV7-8	-	TRBJ2-7	-	TGTGCCAGCAGCCCGAGAAGATCTCAATCCTACGAGCAGTACTTC	CASSPRRSQSYEQYF
TRBV28	TRBD1	TRBJ1-6	-	TGTGCCAGCAGTTTAGCCGGGACAGACTATAATTCACCCCTCCACTTT	CASSLAGTDYNSPLHF
TRBV2	-	TRBJ2-7	-	TGTGCCAGCAGTAGGCAGGCGACCTACGAGCAGTACTTC	CASSRQATYEQYF